The TCR beta chain described here comes from a study of T cells in Graves' hyperthyroidism and ophthalmopathy. Study in general: Peripheral blood was drawn at first diagnosis, prior to all treatment.

This clonotype was seen more than once but under ten times. Graves' hyperthyroidism without ophthalmopathy progression within 18 months was termed stable. Amplification yielded TCR beta CDR3 regions, with RNA transcripts as the source. The HTBI primer set was used in a first-round RT-PCR of the TCR CDR3. TCRdb reprocessed the multiplex PCR reads via MiXCR and lists one record per CDR3 protein. The sample gives over 550,000 distinct CDR3 sequences, approximately 15% of which show up once; roughly 18% is in the top ten. The CDR3 covers 16 residues. Germline CDR1 is MDHEN and CDR2 is SYDVKM. Trimming left V 5 bases short and J 6 bases short, with 22 bases between.

The source material was blood. The sequence was collected from a woman under 30 with Graves' hyperthyroidism. This chain uses TRBV28 with TRBJ2-5, with D perhaps assigned TRBD1 or TRBD2 (5 bases each). In DNA form, the CDR3 reads TGTGCCAGCAGTCCCCCCTCCGGGACCAAACGACAGACCCAGTACTTC. Its translation: CASSPPSGTKRQTQYF.